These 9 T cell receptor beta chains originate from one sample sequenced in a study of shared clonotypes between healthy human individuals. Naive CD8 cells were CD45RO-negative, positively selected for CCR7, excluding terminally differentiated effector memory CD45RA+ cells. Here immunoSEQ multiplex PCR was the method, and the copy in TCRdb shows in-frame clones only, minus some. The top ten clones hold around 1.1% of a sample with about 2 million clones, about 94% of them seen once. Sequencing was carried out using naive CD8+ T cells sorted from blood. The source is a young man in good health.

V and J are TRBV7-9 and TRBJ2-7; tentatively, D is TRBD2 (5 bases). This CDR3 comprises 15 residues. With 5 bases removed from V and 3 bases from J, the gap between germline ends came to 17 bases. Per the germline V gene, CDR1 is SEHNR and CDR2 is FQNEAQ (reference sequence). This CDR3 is CASSPPGSMVYEQYF. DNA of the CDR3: TGTGCCAGCAGCCCCCCGGGGAGCATGGTCTACGAGCAGTACTTC.

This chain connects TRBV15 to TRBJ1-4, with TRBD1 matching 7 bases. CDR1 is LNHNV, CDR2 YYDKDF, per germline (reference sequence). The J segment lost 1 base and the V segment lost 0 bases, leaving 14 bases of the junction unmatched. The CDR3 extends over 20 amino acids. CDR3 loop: CATSRDGPRGVLETNEKLFF. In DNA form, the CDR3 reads TGTGCCACCAGCAGAGATGGTCCCAGGGGGGTTCTAGAAACTAATGAAAAACTGTTTTTT.

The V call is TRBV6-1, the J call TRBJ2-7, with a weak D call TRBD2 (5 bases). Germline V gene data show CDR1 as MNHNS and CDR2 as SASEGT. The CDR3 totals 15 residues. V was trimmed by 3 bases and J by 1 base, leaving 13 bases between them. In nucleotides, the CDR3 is TGTGCCAGCAGTGAGCTAAGAGGGATGTCCTACGAGCAGTACTTC. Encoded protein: CASSELRGMSYEQYF.

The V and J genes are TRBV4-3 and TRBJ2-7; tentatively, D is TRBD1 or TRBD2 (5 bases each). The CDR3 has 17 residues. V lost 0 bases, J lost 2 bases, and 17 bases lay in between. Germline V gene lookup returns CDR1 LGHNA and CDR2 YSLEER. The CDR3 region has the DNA TGCGCCAGCAGCCAAGATGGCGAGGGGAGTGCTCCCTACGAGCAGTACTTC. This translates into CASSQDGEGSAPYEQYF.

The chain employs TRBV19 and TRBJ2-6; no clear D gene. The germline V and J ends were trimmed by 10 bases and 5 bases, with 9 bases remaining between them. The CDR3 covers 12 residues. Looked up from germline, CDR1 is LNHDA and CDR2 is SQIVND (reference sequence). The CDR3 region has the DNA TGTGCCACCTCTGGCAGGGCCAACGTCCTGACTTTC. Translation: CATSGRANVLTF.

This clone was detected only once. CDR3 nucleotide sequence: TGTGCCAGTAGTATATCTGCAGGGGGAATCTATGGCTACACCTTC. Translating gives CASSISAGGIYGYTF. This chain links TRBV19 with TRBJ1-2; 7 positions match TRBD1. V lost 2 bases to trimming and J lost 4 bases; unmatched junction nucleotides: 7. Looked up from germline, CDR1 is LNHDA and CDR2 is SQIVND (reference sequence). The CDR3 is made up of 15 amino acids.

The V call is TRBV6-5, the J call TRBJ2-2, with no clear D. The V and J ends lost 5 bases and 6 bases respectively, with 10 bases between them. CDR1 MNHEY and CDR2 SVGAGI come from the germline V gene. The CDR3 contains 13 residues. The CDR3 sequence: CASSPFSAGELFF. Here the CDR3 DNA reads TGTGCCAGCAGTCCTTTTTCGGCCGGGGAGCTGTTTTTT.

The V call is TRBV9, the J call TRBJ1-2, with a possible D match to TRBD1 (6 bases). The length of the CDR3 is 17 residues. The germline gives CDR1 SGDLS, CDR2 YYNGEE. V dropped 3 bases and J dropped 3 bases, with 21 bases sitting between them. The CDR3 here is CASSGWADTKGDYGYTF. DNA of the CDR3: TGTGCCAGCAGCGGATGGGCGGATACTAAGGGGGACTATGGCTACACCTTC.

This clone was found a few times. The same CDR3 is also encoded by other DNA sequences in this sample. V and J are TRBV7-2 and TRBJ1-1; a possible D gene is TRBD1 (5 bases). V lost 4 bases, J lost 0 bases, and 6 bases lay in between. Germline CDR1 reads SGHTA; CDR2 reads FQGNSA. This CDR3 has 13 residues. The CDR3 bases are TGTGCCAGCAGCTCACAGGTGAACACTGAAGCTTTCTTT. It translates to CASSSQVNTEAFF.